This T cell receptor beta chain comes out of a study of T cell changes during pregnancy in multiple sclerosis (dated by TCRdb to about 2019). Turning to the overall study: The study looked at changes in the T cell repertoire across pregnancy in women with multiple sclerosis.

Concerning this clone: The antigen this receptor binds is unknown. Base qualities are not provided; no much larger clone lies one nucleotide away.

Preparation of the library involved the immunoSEQ multiplex PCR assay. Sourced from immuneACCESS, this table was stored by TCRdb with only in-frame sequences that have V and J called. A share of the clones is absent; for the studies checked, an unresolved V gene accounts for under half, and the remainder has no known explanation. For this sample the table gives 35,000 or so clones, of which about 92% were detected only once. The ten largest account for 0.6% to 1% of the sample. The CDR3 sequence holds 15 residues, the cysteine and phenylalanine included. Of all the DNA, just the CDR3 is kept, 45 bases in frame from base 1.

Sample: CD4+ T cells from peripheral blood mononuclear cells, taken after pregnancy. The receptor was derived from a female donor in good health, enrolled as a control in a pregnancy study. The V gene is TRBV21-1 and the J gene is TRBJ1-5; TRBD1, the D gene given by the table, was not confirmed from the DNA. TRBV21-1 is noted as a pseudogene. The bases read TGTGCCAGCAGCAAAGGACAGGGTTCAAATCAGCCCCAGCATTTT. This codes for CASSKGQGSNQPQHF.